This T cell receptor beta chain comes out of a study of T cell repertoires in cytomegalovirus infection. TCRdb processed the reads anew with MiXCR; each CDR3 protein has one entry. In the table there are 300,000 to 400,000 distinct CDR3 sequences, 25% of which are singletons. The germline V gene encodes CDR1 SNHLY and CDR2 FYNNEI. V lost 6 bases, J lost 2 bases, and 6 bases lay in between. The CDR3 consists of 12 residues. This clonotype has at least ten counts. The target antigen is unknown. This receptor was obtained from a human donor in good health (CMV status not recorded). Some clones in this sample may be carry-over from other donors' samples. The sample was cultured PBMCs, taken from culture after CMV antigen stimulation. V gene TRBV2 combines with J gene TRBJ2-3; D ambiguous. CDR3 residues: CASRTNTDTQYF. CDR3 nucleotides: TGTGCCAGCAGAACCAACACAGATACGCAGTATTTT.